This section outlines one TCR beta chain sequence together with its context. The data derive from a study of shared clonotypes between healthy human individuals. Healthy and HIV-negative, the adult donors had no recent acute infections or vaccinations. Looked up from germline, CDR1 is KGHSH and CDR2 is LQKENI. V lost 2 bases to trimming and J lost 0 bases, with 17 bases between them. The CDR3 has 17 amino acids. The deep-level immunoSEQ assay was used. TCRdb's copy holds only in-frame clones and misses some; the assay was immunoSEQ multiplex PCR. The top ten clones hold around 0.47% of a sample with about 1.5 million clones, approximately 98% of them seen once.

The chain couples TRBV18 to TRBJ2-7; D not resolved. This TCR derives from a man aged 30-40 years in good health. What was sequenced was naive CD4+ T cells sorted from blood. Subset denoted: CD45RA+ positively selected. Written as DNA, the CDR3 is TGTGCCAGCTCACCATTCCCTAGAGCACCCCCCTCCTACGAGCAGTACTTC. Translating it yields CASSPFPRAPPSYEQYF.